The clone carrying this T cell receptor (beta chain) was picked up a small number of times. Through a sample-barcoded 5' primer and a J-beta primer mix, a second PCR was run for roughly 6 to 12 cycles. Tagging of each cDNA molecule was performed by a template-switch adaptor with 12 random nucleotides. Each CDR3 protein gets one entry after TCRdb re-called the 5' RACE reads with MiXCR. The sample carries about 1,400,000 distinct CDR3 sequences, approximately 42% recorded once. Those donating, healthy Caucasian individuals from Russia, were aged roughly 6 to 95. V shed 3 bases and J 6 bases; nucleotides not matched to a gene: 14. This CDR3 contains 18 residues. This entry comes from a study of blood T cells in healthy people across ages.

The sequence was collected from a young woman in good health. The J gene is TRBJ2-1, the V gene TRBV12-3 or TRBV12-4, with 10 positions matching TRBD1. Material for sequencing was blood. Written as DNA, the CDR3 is TGTGCCAGCAGTTTTCCCCCCGCGGGACAGGGGTATGGCAATGAGCAGTTCTTC. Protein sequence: CASSFPPAGQGYGNEQFF.